Ten or more counts support the clone carrying this TCR beta chain. Its antigen remains unidentified. As diagnostic evidence, clinical symptoms, serum thyroxine, TRAb, thyroid ultrasound and orbital computed tomography were relied upon. The study amplified TCR beta CDR3 regions using RNA transcripts. HTBI-primed first-round RT-PCR preceded second-round multiplex PCR. From the multiplex PCR reads, TCRdb called clonotypes with MiXCR, one entry per CDR3 protein. The table shows more than 300,000 distinct CDR3 sequences, with 15% occurring only once. This entry belongs to a study of Graves' ophthalmopathy and Graves' hyperthyroidism. Overall study results and limits: At 70.59% sensitivity and 72.22% specificity, the model predicted progression of the ophthalmopathy.

The sequenced sample consisted of peripheral blood. This clonotype was sampled from a woman younger than 30 with stable Graves' hyperthyroidism.

CDR3 amino acids: CASSLGDRGDQPQHF. The CDR3 nucleotides are TGCGCCAGCAGCTTGGGGGACAGGGGGGATCAGCCCCAGCATTTT. The V call is TRBV5-1, the J call TRBJ1-5, with 11 bases identical to TRBD1. V gave up 0 bases and J gave up 5 bases; unmatched junction bases: 1. The CDR3 consists of 15 residues. CDR1 is SGHRS, CDR2 YFSETQ, per germline.